The 6 T cell receptor beta chains below were found in one sample sequenced in a study of T cell changes during pregnancy in multiple sclerosis. Measured with immunoSEQ multiplex PCR; TCRdb has only the in-frame clones, and not every one. The sample has tens of thousands of clones; roughly nine tenths are singletons. Sequenced material: peripheral blood, taken after pregnancy. These receptors were taken from a female donor in good health, enrolled as a control in a pregnancy study.

The chain couples TRBV4-3 to TRBJ1-1; possibly TRBD1 for D (6 bases). Trimming took off 0 bases at V and 3 bases at J, with 8 bases between the two ends. The CDR3 is 14 amino acids. Germline CDR1 and CDR2: LGHNA and YSLEER. CDR3 protein: CASSQDRGDTEAFF. CDR3 DNA sequence: TGCGCCAGCAGCCAAGACAGGGGTGACACTGAAGCTTTCTTT.

This clone was recorded a few times. The genes are TRBV7-2 and TRBJ1-2; possible D gene TRBD1, 5 bases. Per germline, CDR1 SGHTA and CDR2 FQGNSA. CDR3 length: 14 amino acids. V was pared by 5 bases and J by 8 bases, with 18 bases between. CDR3: CASSIKVSGAGYTF. The CDR3 DNA is TGTGCCAGCAGCATTAAAGTCTCTGGGGCGGGCTACACCTTC.

This chain joins TRBV28 and TRBJ1-4; 7 nucleotides match TRBD1. CDR3 length equals 14 residues. The trim removed 4 bases at V and 10 bases at J, leaving 9 bases unmatched. Germline V gene data show CDR1 as MDHEN and CDR2 as SYDVKM. In DNA form, the CDR3 reads TGTGCCAGCAGTTCGGGACAGTTTTCCGGAAAACTGTTTTTT. Amino acids: CASSSGQFSGKLFF.

The chain has TRBV4-3 and TRBJ1-2, with 10 bases matching TRBD1. The CDR3 consists of 16 residues. Germline V gene lookup returns CDR1 LGHNA and CDR2 YSLEER. V shed 1 base, J shed 3 bases, and the junction held 5 bases outside the gene matches. CDR3 in DNA: TGCGCCAGCAGCCAAGGAATCGGACAGGGGGACTATGGCTACACCTTC. It yields the protein CASSQGIGQGDYGYTF.

The V and J genes are TRBV27 and TRBJ2-3; 13 bases line up with TRBD2. The CDR3 is made up of 17 amino acids. V gave up 5 bases and J gave up 5 bases; unmatched junction bases: 10. Germline V gene sequence: CDR1 MNHEY, CDR2 SMNVEV (reference sequence). CDR3 nucleotides: TGTGCCAGCAGTACGACGAGACTAGCGGGGGGCGTAGATACGCAGTATTTT. This codes for CASSTTRLAGGVDTQYF.

The chain uses TRBV5-1 and TRBJ2-7; D possibly corresponds to TRBD1 (5 bases). This CDR3 has 14 amino acids. CDR1 and CDR2 (germline): SGHRS, YFSETQ. Trimming cost V 1 base and J 10 bases, with 18 bases left between them. The CDR3 DNA reads TGCGCCAGCAGCTTGATCTGGGGCCTTGATGCCCAGTACTTC. It yields the protein CASSLIWGLDAQYF.